Given below is one T cell receptor (beta chain) in context. Antigen: not known. TCRdb re-analysed the 5' RACE reads in MiXCR, keeping a single row per CDR3 protein. The sample lists a few hundred thousand distinct CDR3 sequences; around 16% were seen once. Germline V gene data show CDR1 as SGHRS and CDR2 as YFSETQ. There are 14 residues in the CDR3. The V segment lost 4 bases and the J segment 11 bases; nucleotides outside the gene matches: 14. The data originate from a study of T-cell memory formation after mild COVID-19. Looking at the study overall: Clusters of TCRs were largely donor specific.

Study observations and caveats: The study detected some responding clones in pre-infection memory, suggesting cross-reactive memory joined. Clones that contracted from day 15 to 85 were balanced CD4/CD8, while later expanders leaned CD4+.

The TCR comes from a man younger than 35 who had mild COVID-19 (a few samples of this study predate the infection). Cell type and time point are not known. V usage is TRBV5-1 and J usage is TRBJ1-1, with 7 bases identical to TRBD1. Sequencing was performed on PBMCs or a T cell subset sorted from them (not recorded which). The CDR3 nucleotides are TGCGCCAGCAGCCAAGTCGGACGGGACAGCTGGGCTTTCTTT. Protein product: CASSQVGRDSWAFF.